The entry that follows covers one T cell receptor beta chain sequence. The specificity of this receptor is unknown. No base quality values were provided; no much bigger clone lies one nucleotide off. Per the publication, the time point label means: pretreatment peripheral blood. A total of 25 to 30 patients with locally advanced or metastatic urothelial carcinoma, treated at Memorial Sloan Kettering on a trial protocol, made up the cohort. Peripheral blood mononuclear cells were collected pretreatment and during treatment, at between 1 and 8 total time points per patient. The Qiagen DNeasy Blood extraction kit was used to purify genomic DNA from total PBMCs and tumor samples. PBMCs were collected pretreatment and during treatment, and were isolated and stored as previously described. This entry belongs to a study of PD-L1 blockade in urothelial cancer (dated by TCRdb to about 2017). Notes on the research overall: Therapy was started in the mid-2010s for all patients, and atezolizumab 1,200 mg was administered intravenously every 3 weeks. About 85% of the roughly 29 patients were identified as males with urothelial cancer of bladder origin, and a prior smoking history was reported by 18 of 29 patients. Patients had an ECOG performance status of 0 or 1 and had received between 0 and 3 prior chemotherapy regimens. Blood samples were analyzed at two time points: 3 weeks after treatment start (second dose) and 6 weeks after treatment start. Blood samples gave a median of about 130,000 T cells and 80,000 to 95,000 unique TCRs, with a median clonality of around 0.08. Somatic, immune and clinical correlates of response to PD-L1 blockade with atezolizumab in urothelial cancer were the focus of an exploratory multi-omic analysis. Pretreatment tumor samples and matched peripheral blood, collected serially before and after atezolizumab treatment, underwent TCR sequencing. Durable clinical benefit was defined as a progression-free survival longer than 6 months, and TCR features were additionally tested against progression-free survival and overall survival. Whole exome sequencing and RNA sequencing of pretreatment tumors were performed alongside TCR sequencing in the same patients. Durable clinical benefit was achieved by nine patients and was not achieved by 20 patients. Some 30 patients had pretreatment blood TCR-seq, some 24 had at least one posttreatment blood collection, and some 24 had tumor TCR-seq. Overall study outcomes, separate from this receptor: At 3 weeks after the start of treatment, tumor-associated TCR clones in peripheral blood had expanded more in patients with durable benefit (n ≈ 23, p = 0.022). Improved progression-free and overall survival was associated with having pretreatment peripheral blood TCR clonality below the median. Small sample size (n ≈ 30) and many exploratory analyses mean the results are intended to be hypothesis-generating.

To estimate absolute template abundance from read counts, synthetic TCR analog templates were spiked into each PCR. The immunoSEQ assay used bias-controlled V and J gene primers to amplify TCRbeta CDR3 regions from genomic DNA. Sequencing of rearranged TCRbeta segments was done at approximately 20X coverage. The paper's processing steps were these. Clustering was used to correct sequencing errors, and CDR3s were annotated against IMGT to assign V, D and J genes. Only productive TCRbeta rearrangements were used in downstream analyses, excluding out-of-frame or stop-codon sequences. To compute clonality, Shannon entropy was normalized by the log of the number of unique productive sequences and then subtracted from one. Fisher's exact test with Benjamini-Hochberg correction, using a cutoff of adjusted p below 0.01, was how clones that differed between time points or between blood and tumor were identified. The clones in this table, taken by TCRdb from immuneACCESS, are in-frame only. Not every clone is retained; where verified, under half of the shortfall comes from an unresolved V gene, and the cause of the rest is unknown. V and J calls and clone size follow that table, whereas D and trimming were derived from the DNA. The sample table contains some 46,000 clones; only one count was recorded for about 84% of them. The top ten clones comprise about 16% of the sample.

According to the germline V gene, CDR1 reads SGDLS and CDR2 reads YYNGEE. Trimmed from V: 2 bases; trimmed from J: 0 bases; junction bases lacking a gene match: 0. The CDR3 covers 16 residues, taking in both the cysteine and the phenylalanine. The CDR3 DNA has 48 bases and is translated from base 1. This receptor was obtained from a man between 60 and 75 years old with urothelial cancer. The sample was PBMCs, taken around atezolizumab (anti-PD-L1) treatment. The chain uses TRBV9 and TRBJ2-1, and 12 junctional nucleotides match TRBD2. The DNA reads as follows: TGTGCCAGCAGCGTGACTAGCGGGGGCTCCTACAATGAGCAGTTCTTC. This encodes CASSVTSGGSYNEQFF.